This T cell receptor beta chain came from a study of lymphopenia after photon versus proton radiotherapy. The CDR3 is made up of 16 amino acids. Trimming left V 1 base short and J 9 bases short, with 19 bases between. The germline V gene has CDR1 LNHDA and CDR2 SQIVND (reference sequence). Study-level points and caveats: Larger post-nadir TCR diversity loss correlated inversely with survival in deceased patients. Proton therapy kept repertoires fairly stable, unlike photons, which gained effector/memory cells. Post-nadir diversity loss with photons came from oligoclonal expansion, particularly CD8+ Temra cells. Authors raise, but do not show, better survival with proton therapy.

Turning to this clone: Its antigen is still unknown.

Produced via immunoSEQ multiplex PCR; TCRdb's table is partial and in-frame only. The repertoire holds tens of thousands of clones, with roughly 80% as singletons. The material was peripheral blood, obtained from a patient treated with proton-based radiotherapy. This clonotype was sampled from a woman in her seventies with pancreatic cancer. This sequence joins TRBV19 and TRBJ2-1; D is unclear. Here the CDR3 DNA reads TGTGCCAGTAGTATAGTTGCCGAGTTGGTACCCCCTGAGCAGTTCTTC. Encoded protein: CASSIVAELVPPEQFF.